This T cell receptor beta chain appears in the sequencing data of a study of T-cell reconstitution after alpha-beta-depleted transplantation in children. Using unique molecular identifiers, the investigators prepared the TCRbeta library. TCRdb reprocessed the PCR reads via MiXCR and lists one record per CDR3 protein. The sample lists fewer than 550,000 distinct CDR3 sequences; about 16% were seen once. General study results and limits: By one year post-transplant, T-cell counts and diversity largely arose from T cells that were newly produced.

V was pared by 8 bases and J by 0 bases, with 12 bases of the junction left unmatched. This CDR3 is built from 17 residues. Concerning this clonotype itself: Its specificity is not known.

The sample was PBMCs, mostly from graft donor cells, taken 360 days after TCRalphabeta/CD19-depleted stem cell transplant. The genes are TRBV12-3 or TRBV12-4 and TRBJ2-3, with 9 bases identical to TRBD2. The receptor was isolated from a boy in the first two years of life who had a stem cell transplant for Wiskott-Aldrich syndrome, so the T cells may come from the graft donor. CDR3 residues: CASLSRRGGPSTDTQYF. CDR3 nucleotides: TGTGCCAGCCTCTCTCGGCGGGGGGGGCCTAGCACAGATACGCAGTATTTT.